The next 18 T cell receptor beta chains were all read from a single sample in a study of radiotherapy plus CTLA-4 blockade in lung cancer. The method was immunoSEQ multiplex PCR; TCRdb's version includes in-frame clones alone and lacks a portion of them. The table lists 56,000 or so clones, approximately 79% of them singletons. This specimen consisted of peripheral blood, obtained from a patient treated with radiotherapy plus ipilimumab. All receptors derive from a human donor with non-small cell lung cancer who had a partial response to radiotherapy plus ipilimumab.

The DNA for the CDR3 is TGCGCCAGCAGCTTGGAAGCGGGGGGGTCCTACGAGCAGTACTTC. Its protein is CASSLEAGGSYEQYF. The rearrangement joins TRBV5-1 to TRBJ2-7, with TRBD2 identical over 10 bases. Germline V gene data show CDR1 as SGHRS and CDR2 as YFSETQ. There are 15 residues in the CDR3. V was pared by 0 bases and J by 1 base, with 1 base of the junction left unmatched.

This clone is classed as medium-sized. This rearrangement joins TRBV6-5 to TRBJ1-6, with D tentatively TRBD1 (6 bases). Between the trimmed V and J ends, which lost 6 bases and 4 bases, there was a span of 10 bases. From germline, CDR1 is MNHEY and CDR2 SVGAGI. CDR3 size: 14 residues. The CDR3 loop reads CASSRQEYNSPLHF. In nucleotides, the CDR3 is TGTGCCAGCAGCCGACAGGAGTATAATTCACCCCTCCACTTT.

The chain carries TRBV7-6 and TRBJ2-4, with 9 bases aligning to TRBD1. The ends lost 0 bases at V and 8 bases at J; junction bases unmatched: 2. The CDR3 extends over 14 amino acids. Germline V gene lookup returns CDR1 SGHVS and CDR2 FNYEAQ. As DNA, the CDR3 is TGTGCCAGCAGCTTAGCGGGACAGGGCGACATTCAGTACTTC. Protein product: CASSLAGQGDIQYF.

This chain connects TRBV6-1 to TRBJ2-3, with D tentatively TRBD2 (5 bases). Germline V lookup: CDR1 MNHNS, CDR2 SASEGT. The V and J ends lost 9 bases and 0 bases respectively, with 7 bases between them. This CDR3 is 12 amino acids long. The CDR3 sequence: CASRLSTDTQYF. As DNA, the CDR3 is TGTGCCAGTCGACTAAGCACAGATACGCAGTATTTT.

The V gene is TRBV4-1, the J gene TRBJ1-1; 7 bases fit TRBD1. The V gene's germline CDR1 is MGHRA and CDR2 YSYEKL. The CDR3 sequence is 15 residues long. V lost 1 base and J lost 1; bases outside the gene matches: 3. CDR3 coding DNA: TGCGCCAGCAGCCAAGCAGGGGGGACGAACACTGAAGCTTTCTTT. This translates into CASSQAGGTNTEAFF.

The gene calls are TRBV18 and TRBJ2-1, with 9 bases that match TRBD1. The V and J ends lost 4 bases and 5 bases, in that order; junction bases with no gene match: 6. Germline-derived CDR1 and CDR2 are KGHSH and LQKENI. This CDR3 is built from 15 residues. The CDR3 DNA reads as TGTGCCAGCTCACAACCGGGACAGGGACACAATGAGCAGTTCTTC. This sequence encodes CASSQPGQGHNEQFF.

The chain employs TRBV15 and TRBJ1-3; 8 positions agree with TRBD1. V lost 4 bases and J lost 4; bases outside the gene matches: 3. This CDR3 is built from 14 residues. Germline V gene data show CDR1 as LNHNV and CDR2 as YYDKDF (reference sequence). CDR3 protein: CATSNRDRGNTIYF. The CDR3 region has the DNA TGTGCCACCAGCAACCGGGACAGGGGAAACACCATATATTTT.

The V and J genes are TRBV7-2 and TRBJ2-3, with 7 positions matching TRBD2. The V gene's germline CDR1 is SGHTA and CDR2 FQGNSA. The CDR3 loop spans 15 amino acids. The V segment lost 0 bases and the J segment 4 bases; nucleotides outside the gene matches: 4. CDR3 in amino acids: CASSLAGGTSDTQYF. CDR3 coding DNA: TGTGCCAGCAGCTTAGCCGGGGGGACGTCAGATACGCAGTATTTT. The variable domain in full, completed from reference TRBV7-2 and TRBJ2-3, reads GAGVSQSPSNKVTEKGKDVELRCDPISGHTALYWYRQSLGQGLEFLIYFQGNSAPDKSGLPSDRFSAERTGGSVSTLTIQRTQQEDSAVYLCASSLAGGTSDTQYFGPGTRLTVL.

The CDR3 DNA is TGTGCCAGCAGACCGGGACAGCAAGAGACCCAGTACTTC. The encoded protein is CASRPGQQETQYF. The genes are TRBV27 and TRBJ2-5; 7 nucleotides agree with TRBD1. Trimming removed 6 bases from V and 2 bases from J; junction bases left unmatched: 3. CDR3 length: 13 amino acids. The V gene's germline CDR1 is MNHEY and CDR2 SMNVEV (reference sequence).

V and J are TRBV28 and TRBJ1-4; a weak D match, TRBD1 (6 bases). Trimming removed 5 bases at V and 5 bases at J, with 9 bases between. Germline-derived CDR1 and CDR2 are MDHEN and SYDVKM. This CDR3 comprises 13 residues. The CDR3 is CASSEQGNEKLFF. The CDR3 DNA sequence: TGTGCCAGCAGTGAACAGGGAAATGAAAAACTGTTTTTT.

This chain uses TRBV13 with TRBJ2-7, with TRBD1 matching 9 bases. Trimming cost V 4 bases and J 3 bases; bases outside gene matches: 4. This CDR3 region has 14 residues. Germline V CDR1 and CDR2: PRHDT, FYEKMQ (reference sequence). The CDR3 sequence is CASSSGQGLYEQYF. The CDR3 DNA sequence: TGTGCCAGCAGCTCCGGACAGGGGCTCTACGAGCAGTACTTC.

This chain joins TRBV6-1 and TRBJ1-1, with 7 bases lining up with TRBD1. The CDR3 loop spans 14 amino acids. Germline loops: CDR1 MNHNS, CDR2 SASEGT. With 8 bases clipped from V and 3 bases from J, the junction kept 9 bases outside the gene matches. CDR3 sequence reads: CASVRLTGDTEAFF. DNA of the CDR3: TGTGCCAGCGTGAGATTAACAGGGGACACTGAAGCTTTCTTT.

The V call is TRBV6-5, the J call TRBJ1-1; D perhaps matches TRBD1 (5 bases). CDR1 and CDR2 from the germline V gene are MNHEY and SVGAGI. The V end lost 2 bases, the J end lost 3 bases, and 16 bases lay between the germline ends. The length of the CDR3 is 16 residues. In DNA form, the CDR3 reads TGTGCCAGCAGTTACCCCCCCGGGGGAATAGACACTGAAGCTTTCTTT. This encodes CASSYPPGGIDTEAFF.

J is TRBJ1-2 and V is TRBV2; D gene ambiguous. The germline V gene encodes CDR1 SNHLY and CDR2 FYNNEI. V lost 4 bases and J lost 2, with 5 bases in between. This CDR3 contains 12 residues. CDR3 sequence (DNA): TGTGCCAGCAGTGGTCAGAACTATGGCTACACCTTC. Encoded protein: CASSGQNYGYTF.

The genes are TRBV27 and TRBJ2-3; 7 positions agree with TRBD2. Looked up from germline, CDR1 is MNHEY and CDR2 is SMNVEV (reference sequence). V shed 5 bases and J 4 bases; nucleotides not matched to a gene: 9. CDR3 length equals 15 residues. CDR3 sequence: CASSAFGGSSDTQYF. The CDR3 bases are TGTGCCAGCAGTGCTTTCGGGGGGTCTTCAGATACGCAGTATTTT.

The rearrangement joins TRBV6-5 to TRBJ1-1; no clear D gene. Between the trimmed V and J ends, which lost 5 bases and 4 bases, there was a span of 11 bases. Looked up from germline, CDR1 is MNHEY and CDR2 is SVGAGI. The CDR3 length is 13 residues. CDR3 sequence reads: CASSPGWVTEAFF. The CDR3 DNA sequence: TGTGCCAGCAGTCCGGGGTGGGTCACTGAAGCTTTCTTT.

This clone has more than one count but fewer than ten. The rearrangement links TRBV5-1 to TRBJ2-6; D call uncertain. Trimming shortened V by 0 bases and J by 1 base, and 5 bases separated the two germline ends. The CDR3 runs to 15 residues. Germline loops: CDR1 SGHRS, CDR2 YFSETQ. This CDR3 reads CASSLVRSGANVLTF. DNA for the CDR3: TGCGCCAGCAGCTTGGTCCGGTCTGGGGCCAACGTCCTGACTTTC. The variable domain in full, completed from reference TRBV5-1 and TRBJ2-6, reads KAGVTQTPRYLIKTRGQQVTLSCSPISGHRSVSWYQQTPGQGLQFLFEYFSETQRNKGNFPGRFSGRQFSNSRSEMNVSTLELGDSALYLCASSLVRSGANVLTFGAGSRLTVL.

The chain is built from TRBV14 and TRBJ1-6; TRBD1 matches at 7 bases. Losses at the gene ends were 4 bases for V and 9 bases for J; bases not matched to a gene: 12. The CDR3 loop spans 16 amino acids. Germline-derived CDR1 and CDR2 are SGHDN and FVKESK. The CDR3 DNA is TGTGCCAGCAGCCGGACAGGACGCGTCCTAAGTTCACCCCTCCACTTT. As protein: CASSRTGRVLSSPLHF.